A selection of T cell receptor beta chains follows, all from one sample in a study of blood T cell repertoires in COVID-19. TCRdb keeps only in-frame clones here, not all; method: immunoSEQ multiplex PCR. The table shows about 70,000 clones, with roughly four fifths occurring only once. Input material: peripheral blood. These receptors were collected from a man aged 30-40 years with COVID-19, enrolled during active disease. CDR3s include the opening cysteine and the closing phenylalanine or tryptophan. A D gene is named only where the DNA matches it firmly. Rows may omit the clone size; those that give it use once, few, many or a size class.

d_call	v_call	j_call	clone_size	cdr3_aa	cdr3_nt
TRBD1	TRBV6-5	TRBJ1-6	NA	CASSRDRAGNSPLHF	TGTGCCAGCAGCCGGGACAGGGCAGGAAATTCACCCCTCCACTTT
TRBD2	TRBV6-4	TRBJ2-5	once	CASSSDPGGTQYF	TGTGCCAGCAGTTCTGACCCGGGGGGGACCCAGTACTTC
TRBD1	TRBV15	TRBJ1-6	few	CATSRASGTGSNSPLHF	TGTGCCACCAGCAGAGCATCCGGGACAGGGAGTAATTCACCCCTCCACTTT
TRBD1	TRBV5-1	TRBJ1-3	NA	CASSIVPGQGLSGNTIYF	TGCGCCAGCAGCATCGTCCCGGGACAGGGCCTCTCTGGAAACACCATATATTTT
TRBD1	TRBV7-6	TRBJ1-1	NA	CASSFSGGPNTEAFF	TGTGCCAGCAGCTTCTCAGGGGGACCGAACACTGAAGCTTTCTTT
NA	TRBV19	TRBJ1-2	few	CASSPPARGLAYYGYTF	TGTGCCAGTAGTCCCCCGGCCAGGGGATTGGCGTACTATGGCTACACCTTC
TRBD2	TRBV2	TRBJ2-2	few	CASSEGGLVLGELFF	TGTGCCAGCAGTGAAGGAGGACTAGTATTAGGGGAGCTGTTTTTT
TRBD2	TRBV27	TRBJ2-2	NA	CASSPSGRLAGELFF	TGTGCCAGCAGCCCAAGCGGGAGATTAGCCGGGGAGCTGTTTTTT
NA	TRBV28	TRBJ1-6	few	CASTRFEGDHSPLHF	TGTGCCAGCACCCGTTTTGAGGGGGACCATTCACCCCTCCACTTT
TRBD2	TRBV6-5	TRBJ2-1	NA	CASSYLGGAYNEQFF	TGTGCCAGCAGTTACTTGGGGGGGGCCTACAATGAGCAGTTCTTC
NA	TRBV6-6	TRBJ1-1	NA	CASSYLAVNTEAFF	TGTGCCAGCAGTTACTTGGCGGTGAACACTGAAGCTTTCTTT
NA	TRBV6-5	TRBJ1-2	NA	CASSYSSRSEGYTF	TGTGCCAGCAGTTACTCGTCCAGGTCTGAAGGCTACACCTTC
NA	TRBV27	TRBJ1-3	NA	CASSPSWGEYGNTIYF	TGTGCCAGCAGTCCTAGTTGGGGGGAGTATGGAAACACCATATATTTT
TRBD2	TRBV6-5	TRBJ2-2	NA	CASMASGRNTGELFF	TGTGCCAGCATGGCAAGCGGGAGGAACACCGGGGAGCTGTTTTTT
TRBD1	TRBV19	TRBJ2-6	NA	CASKGQGFSGANVLTF	TGTGCCAGTAAGGGACAGGGATTCTCTGGGGCCAACGTCCTGACTTTC
NA	TRBV11-2	TRBJ2-1	NA	CASTLSDSPRNEQFF	TGTGCCAGCACCCTTTCGGACTCCCCTCGCAATGAGCAGTTCTTC
NA	TRBV6-1	TRBJ1-5	NA	CASSDRDIGPQHF	TGTGCCAGCAGTGACCGGGACATAGGGCCCCAGCATTTT
TRBD1	TRBV5-1	TRBJ1-4	NA	CASSLGDRNEKLFF	TGCGCCAGCAGCTTGGGGGACAGAAATGAAAAACTGTTTTTT
TRBD1	TRBV18	TRBJ2-5	NA	CASSPGTGNRETQYF	TGTGCCAGCTCACCCGGGACAGGGAATCGAGAGACCCAGTACTTC
TRBD1	TRBV10-2	TRBJ1-5	NA	CASDQGVRQPQHF	TGCGCCTCCGACCAGGGGGTGAGACAGCCCCAGCATTTT
TRBD1	TRBV10-3	TRBJ1-4	NA	CAISEPGQGNEKLFF	TGTGCCATCAGTGAACCGGGACAGGGAAATGAAAAACTGTTTTTT
TRBD1	TRBV6-5	TRBJ2-7	NA	CASRIGTGGYEQYF	TGTGCCAGCAGGATCGGGACAGGGGGGTACGAGCAGTACTTC
TRBD1	TRBV14	TRBJ1-5	NA	CASSPGGGNQPQHF	TGTGCCAGCAGCCCAGGGGGTGGCAATCAGCCCCAGCATTTT
NA	TRBV6-5	TRBJ1-1	NA	CATGVGATEAFF	TGTGCCACCGGTGTGGGGGCGACTGAAGCTTTCTTT
TRBD2	TRBV24-1	TRBJ2-2	NA	CATGRGGELFF	TGTGCCACCGGGAGGGGCGGGGAGCTGTTTTTT
TRBD1	TRBV30	TRBJ1-5	NA	CAWSRREGQGSWQPQHF	TGTGCCTGGAGTCGGAGAGAGGGACAGGGGTCTTGGCAGCCCCAGCATTTT
NA	TRBV6-5	TRBJ1-2	NA	CASSYSGRRLPYGYTF	TGTGCCAGCAGTTACTCGGGCAGACGGTTGCCCTATGGCTACACCTTC
NA	TRBV6-1	TRBJ2-2	NA	CASSEGGYTGELFF	TGTGCCAGCAGTGAGGGGGGTTACACCGGGGAGCTGTTTTTT
NA	TRBV7-6	TRBJ2-1	few	CASSPSSRTNNNEQFF	TGTGCCAGCAGCCCTAGCTCCCGGACTAATAACAATGAGCAGTTCTTC
NA	TRBV4-1	TRBJ2-3	NA	CASSQEEGWADTQYF	TGCGCCAGCAGCCAAGAGGAGGGTTGGGCAGATACGCAGTATTTT
NA	TRBV7-8	TRBJ2-3	NA	CASSLLILGDADTQYF	TGTGCCAGCAGCTTACTGATTCTGGGAGACGCTGATACGCAGTATTTT
NA	TRBV28	TRBJ2-2	NA	CASSPAAAPGELFF	TGTGCCAGCAGTCCCGCGGCGGCGCCCGGGGAGCTGTTTTTT
TRBD2	TRBV7-2	TRBJ2-4	NA	CASSLALSGSPSYF	TGTGCCAGCAGCTTAGCGCTGAGCGGGAGTCCTTCGTACTTC
NA	TRBV12-3/TRBV12-4	TRBJ2-1	NA	CASSRDSYNEQFF	TGTGCCAGCAGTAGAGACAGTTACAATGAGCAGTTCTTC
NA	TRBV18	TRBJ1-1	once	CASGGGVNTEAFF	TGTGCCAGCGGGGGGGGAGTTAACACTGAAGCTTTCTTT
NA	TRBV7-9	TRBJ1-2	NA	CASSREGGTNYGYTF	TGTGCCAGCAGCCGAGAAGGAGGGACTAACTATGGCTACACCTTC
TRBD1	TRBV28	TRBJ2-1	NA	CASRRGQSSYNEQFF	TGTGCCAGCAGGAGGGGACAGAGCTCCTACAATGAGCAGTTCTTC
TRBD1	TRBV6-5	TRBJ1-1	NA	CASSYFSRGSTEAFF	TGTGCCAGCAGTTATTTTTCCAGGGGGAGCACTGAAGCTTTCTTT
NA	TRBV4-1	TRBJ2-2	few	CASSQDTEGALPGELFF	TGCGCCAGCAGCCAAGATACGGAGGGGGCGCTTCCCGGGGAGCTGTTTTTT
NA	TRBV27	TRBJ2-3	NA	CASSSQGSTDTQYF	TGTGCCAGCAGTTCCCAGGGCTCCACAGATACGCAGTATTTT
TRBD1	TRBV18	TRBJ1-2	NA	CASSPGQGGGYTF	TGTGCCAGCTCACCAGGACAGGGCGGGGGCTACACCTTC
NA	TRBV10-2	TRBJ1-4	NA	CASSDLSFGGEKLFF	TGCGCCAGCAGTGACCTCTCATTCGGGGGGGAAAAACTGTTTTTT
TRBD1	TRBV2	TRBJ1-4	few	CASSPTGRGEKLFF	TGTGCCAGCAGTCCGACAGGGAGAGGTGAAAAACTGTTTTTT
NA	TRBV4-3	TRBJ2-1	NA	CASSQERARKEQFF	TGCGCCAGCAGCCAAGAGCGGGCCCGAAAGGAGCAGTTCTTC
NA	TRBV19	TRBJ2-3	NA	CASSIDRVSTDTQYF	TGTGCCAGTAGTATAGATAGAGTCAGCACAGATACGCAGTATTTT
NA	TRBV4-1	TRBJ1-1	once	CASSQDVTGKSAFF	TGCGCCAGCAGCCAAGACGTAACAGGGAAATCAGCTTTCTTT
TRBD2	TRBV25-1	TRBJ2-1	NA	CASSVDKLAGGTEQFF	TGTGCCAGCAGCGTCGATAAACTAGCGGGAGGGACTGAGCAGTTCTTC
NA	TRBV7-8	TRBJ1-4	few	CASSLAGVNEKLFF	TGTGCCAGCAGCTTAGCAGGGGTTAATGAAAAACTGTTTTTT
TRBD2	TRBV30	TRBJ2-7	NA	CAWSGSSGSVGEQYF	TGTGCCTGGAGTGGGTCTAGCGGGAGTGTTGGCGAGCAGTACTTC
NA	TRBV5-6	TRBJ2-7	NA	CASSLPPGWVDEQYF	TGTGCCAGCAGCCTGCCCCCGGGGTGGGTGGACGAGCAGTACTTC